This TCR beta chain derives from a study of cytomegalovirus exposure and HLA in healthy donors. Overall study findings and caveats: Some V segments, including TRBV6-2 and TRBV6-3, were excluded as indistinguishable. Specific recognition of CMV antigens was confirmed in vitro for a few chains (all CMV-associated).

Researchers ran the PCR with 60 Vbeta and 13 Jbeta primers. As handled by the study authors: Later analysis identified approximately 80 million unique TCR beta chains, about 10 million shared. Using immunoSEQ multiplex PCR, the repertoire was profiled, and TCRdb retains in-frame clones only, with some absent. The V and J calls and clone size are taken from that table; D and trimming were inferred from the DNA. The sample contains 170,000 or so clones, approximately 84% of which appear only once. Of note for this clone: Its specificity is not known.

The CDR3 extends over 15 amino acids. The germline V and J ends were trimmed by 5 bases and 4 bases, with 17 bases remaining between them. Germline V gene lookup returns CDR1 LNHDA and CDR2 SQIVND (reference sequence). This clonotype was obtained from a man aged 18-30 years in good health and CMV-seronegative. Material: PBMCs. The chain carries TRBV19 and TRBJ2-5; possible D gene TRBD2, 7 bases. The CDR3 loop reads CASSDAGAARETQYF. In DNA, the CDR3 is TGTGCCAGTAGTGATGCGGGGGCTGCCAGAGAGACCCAGTACTTC.